This TCR beta chain stems from a study of blood T cell repertoires in COVID-19. Looking at the study overall: The United States, Italy and Spain supplied acute and convalescent COVID-19 samples. Nucleic acid was either cDNA or gDNA, and it came from T cells, B-cell-depleted T cells, or PBMCs.

In the study's own analysis: Nucleated cell counts were estimated from reference gene primer amplification. The repertoire was sequenced with immunoSEQ multiplex PCR; TCRdb's copy has only in-frame clones and lacks some. Clone size and V and J calls were adopted from that table, with D and trimming inferred from the DNA. The sample has 200,000 to 250,000 clones, approximately 88% seen once. This clone was observed a few times. The sequenced sample consisted of peripheral blood. The source is a man aged 55 to 70 who had recovered from COVID-19.

CDR3 nucleotides: TGTGCCACCAAAAGGACAGCCAATCAGCCCCAGCATTTT. Protein sequence: CATKRTANQPQHF. The rearrangement joins TRBV19 to TRBJ1-5, with D tentatively TRBD1 (6 bases). The V gene lost 10 bases and the J gene lost 3 bases, with 13 bases spanning the gap. The germline V gene encodes CDR1 LNHDA and CDR2 SQIVND (reference sequence). This CDR3 spans 13 amino acids.